Shown below are 19 T cell receptor beta chains from a single sample sequenced in a study of shared clonotypes between healthy human individuals. Method: immunoSEQ multiplex PCR; TCRdb's copy keeps in-frame clones and lacks some. Here the sample spans roughly 500,000 clones, about 95% being singletons. The material sequenced was naive CD4+ T cells sorted from blood. Described subset: CD45RA+ positively selected. The receptors come from a woman aged 25-40 years in good health.

The chain couples TRBV28 to TRBJ2-7, with 8 bases aligning to TRBD1. The CDR3 is 14 residues long. CDR1 is MDHEN and CDR2 is SYDVKM in the germline V gene. The V gene end was trimmed by 7 bases and the J gene end by 2 bases; junction bases not matched to a gene: 7. DNA for the CDR3: TGTGCCAGCACGGGACAGGAGCATACCTACGAGCAGTACTTC. As protein: CASTGQEHTYEQYF.

This clone was picked up a small number of times. The V call is TRBV28, the J call TRBJ1-3; D may be TRBD1 (5 bases). The CDR3 contains 15 residues. Trimming removed 4 bases from V and 4 bases from J, with 14 bases in between. Germline lookup yields CDR1 MDHEN and CDR2 SYDVKM. CDR3 amino acids: CASSSAGLGGNTIYF. As DNA, the CDR3 is TGTGCCAGCAGTTCGGCGGGGCTTGGAGGAAACACCATATATTTT.

The chain is built from TRBV29-1 and TRBJ2-7; 8 nucleotides match TRBD2. Unmatched junction bases numbered 5, after V lost 6 bases and J lost 1 base. The CDR3 runs 13 residues. CDR1 SQVTM and CDR2 ANQGSEA come from the germline V gene. CDR3 region: CSVETSESYEQYF. CDR3 nucleotides: TGCAGCGTAGAGACTAGCGAATCCTACGAGCAGTACTTC.

V gene TRBV7-9 combines with J gene TRBJ2-7, with a tentative D call TRBD2 (6 bases). Germline CDR1 is SEHNR and CDR2 is FQNEAQ (reference sequence). The V and J ends lost 5 bases and 5 bases respectively, with 13 bases between them. This CDR3 comprises 13 residues. The CDR3 protein is CASSRGRGDEQYF. The CDR3 nucleotides are TGTGCCAGCAGCCGCGGCCGCGGGGACGAGCAGTACTTC.

The V gene is TRBV7-3, the J gene TRBJ1-1, with D possibly being TRBD1 (5 bases). This CDR3 contains 15 residues. V lost 6 bases and J 5 bases, leaving 19 bases between the germline ends. CDR1 SGHTA and CDR2 FQGTGA come from the germline V gene. The CDR3 loop reads CASRTGGGARTEAFF. CDR3 DNA sequence: TGTGCCAGCAGGACGGGTGGTGGGGCTCGGACTGAAGCTTTCTTT.

In DNA, the CDR3 is TGTGCCAGCAGCTTAGTAAGGGAGTCGGAGGAGCTGTTTTTT. Translating it yields CASSLVRESEELFF. This chain joins TRBV11-2 and TRBJ2-2, with D tentatively TRBD2 (5 bases). The V end lost 1 base, the J end lost 10 bases, and 13 bases lay between the germline ends. Germline CDR1 reads SGHAT; CDR2 reads FQNNGV. This CDR3 region has 14 residues.

On this clone: Mismatch with germline at one junction end may stem from a read error. V and J are TRBV6-1 and TRBJ1-5; 8 nucleotides agree with TRBD1. The CDR3 covers 17 residues. From germline, CDR1 is MNHNS and CDR2 SASEGT. The DNA for the CDR3 is TGTGCCATCAGTGAGTCGGTGGTCAGGGGGCAACATCAGCCCCAGCATTTT. As protein: CAISESVVRGQHQPQHF.

This clone was detected only a few times. V is TRBV28 and J is TRBJ2-7, with 11 bases that match TRBD2. Germline trimming cut 1 base from V and 3 bases from J; bases unmatched to any gene: 2. Germline V gives CDR1 MDHEN, CDR2 SYDVKM. The CDR3 is 15 amino acids. This chain's CDR3 is CASSLLGTSGYEQYF. The CDR3 region has the DNA TGTGCCAGCAGTTTATTAGGGACTAGCGGCTACGAGCAGTACTTC.

The gene calls are TRBV10-3 and TRBJ2-5; 10 positions agree with TRBD1. Germline trimming cut 6 bases from V and 4 bases from J; bases unmatched to any gene: 5. CDR1 ENHRY and CDR2 SYGVKD come from the germline V gene. This CDR3 region has 14 residues. The CDR3 protein is CAISGTGDLETQYF. The CDR3 DNA reads as TGTGCCATCAGCGGGACAGGGGACTTAGAGACCCAGTACTTC.

V is TRBV7-9 and J is TRBJ2-7; D remains ambiguous. The CDR3 has 13 amino acids. The germline gives CDR1 SEHNR, CDR2 FQNEAQ (reference sequence). V gave up 5 bases and J gave up 2 bases, with 10 bases separating them. The CDR3 bases are TGTGCCAGCAGCCCAAGGTATACCTACGAGCAGTACTTC. It encodes CASSPRYTYEQYF.

The V and J genes are TRBV28 and TRBJ1-1, with D possibly matching TRBD1 (6 bases). Per the germline V gene, CDR1 is MDHEN and CDR2 is SYDVKM. CDR3 length: 14 residues. The V and J ends lost 3 bases and 1 base respectively, with 9 bases between them. In DNA form, the CDR3 reads TGTGCCAGCAGTTTCGGGACACCGAACACTGAAGCTTTCTTT. This translates into CASSFGTPNTEAFF.

The chain couples TRBV27 to TRBJ1-2; no clear D. Germline V gene sequence: CDR1 MNHEY, CDR2 SMNVEV (reference sequence). The CDR3 sequence is 14 residues long. V shed 8 bases and J shed 3 bases, with 16 bases lying between them. CDR3 protein: CASGSWRLDYGYTF. In nucleotides, the CDR3 is TGTGCCAGCGGATCCTGGAGGTTGGACTATGGCTACACCTTC.

The V and J genes are TRBV29-1 and TRBJ1-1, with a tentative D call TRBD1 (5 bases). V was shortened by 4 bases and J by 1 base, with 13 bases between the two germline ends. The CDR3 loop spans 14 amino acids. Germline V gene data show CDR1 as SQVTM and CDR2 as ANQGSEA. Here the CDR3 DNA reads TGCAGCGTTGGGGGGGGTGCAGGGAACACTGAAGCTTTCTTT. Its translation: CSVGGGAGNTEAFF. The complete variable domain, with remaining parts taken from reference TRBV29-1 and TRBJ1-1, reads SAVISQKPSRDICQRGTSLTIQCQVDSQVTMMFWYRQQPGQSLTLIATANQGSEATYESGFVIDKFPISRPNLTFSTLTVSNMSPEDSSIYLCSVGGGAGNTEAFFGQGTRLTVV.

The chain joins TRBV30 to TRBJ2-7; D is ambiguous. There are 11 residues in the CDR3. Germline V CDR1 and CDR2: GTSNPN, SVGIG (reference sequence). Deletions cut 3 bases from V and 7 bases from J, with 10 bases between. The CDR3: CAWRGMREQYF. CDR3 nucleotide sequence: TGTGCCTGGAGAGGGATGAGGGAGCAGTACTTC.

The chain combines TRBV28 with TRBJ1-2, with 8 bases aligning to TRBD1. J gave up 8 bases and V 6 bases, and 8 bases lay outside the gene matches. The CDR3 is 13 amino acids. The germline CDR1 and CDR2 sequences are MDHEN and SYDVKM. DNA for the CDR3: TGTGCCAGCAGGTCGGACAGGGTTCGCGGCTACACCTTC. Translation: CASRSDRVRGYTF.

This sequence joins TRBV2 and TRBJ2-1; no firm D call. V dropped 8 bases and J dropped 9 bases, with 8 bases sitting between them. CDR3 length: 10 residues. The germline V gene encodes CDR1 SNHLY and CDR2 FYNNEI. CDR3 sequence: CASGRGEQFF. For the CDR3, the DNA is TGTGCCAGCGGTCGCGGTGAGCAGTTCTTC.

The chain joins TRBV7-6 to TRBJ2-5, with 7 bases matching TRBD1. This CDR3 is 13 amino acids long. Per the germline V gene, CDR1 is SGHVS and CDR2 is FNYEAQ. V was pared by 4 bases and J by 5 bases, with 4 bases of the junction left unmatched. CDR3 sequence: CASSSGGQETQYF. CDR3 coding DNA: TGTGCCAGCAGCTCAGGGGGACAGGAGACCCAGTACTTC.

This chain links TRBV4-2 with TRBJ2-6; TRBD2 aligns across 8 bases. Unmatched junction bases numbered 11, after V lost 5 bases and J lost 2 bases. Germline CDR1 is LGHNA and CDR2 is YNFKEQ. CDR3 length: 18 amino acids. The CDR3 DNA reads as TGTGCCAGCAGCTCGTTGGGGACTAGGGAAACTGGGGCCAACGTCCTGACTTTC. Encoded protein: CASSSLGTRETGANVLTF.

The V call is TRBV28, the J call TRBJ1-5, with D possibly being TRBD1 (6 bases). Germline CDR1 reads MDHEN; CDR2 reads SYDVKM. V lost 5 bases and J lost 4, with 18 bases in between. CDR3 length: 16 amino acids. The chain's CDR3 is CASSPTGRTVNQPQHF. In DNA form, the CDR3 reads TGTGCCAGCAGTCCTACCGGGAGGACAGTAAATCAGCCCCAGCATTTT.